This entry lists 28 T cell receptor beta chains sequenced from one sample in a study of T cell changes during pregnancy in multiple sclerosis. Sequenced by immunoSEQ multiplex PCR; TCRdb stores in-frame clones only, minus some. The sample lists around 56,000 clones; 89% were seen once. The sample was peripheral blood, taken after pregnancy. These receptors all come from a female donor with multiple sclerosis, enrolled in a pregnancy study.

With respect to this clone: In the same sample, other DNA sequences code for this CDR3. The chain recombines TRBV11-2 with TRBJ1-2; possibly TRBD1 for D (6 bases). The germline V gene encodes CDR1 SGHAT and CDR2 FQNNGV. V gave up 7 bases and J gave up 8 bases, with 20 bases separating them. The CDR3 is made up of 14 amino acids. CDR3 nucleotide sequence: TGTGCCAGCAAAATCTCGGGGGGGGCAGAGGGCTACACCTTC. This encodes CASKISGGAEGYTF. The variable domain in full, with the rest retrieved from reference TRBV11-2 and TRBJ1-2, is EAGVAQSPRYKIIEKRQSVAFWCNPISGHATLYWYQQILGQGPKLLIQFQNNGVVDDSQLPKDRFSAERLKGVDSTLKIQPAKLEDSAVYLCASKISGGAEGYTFGSGTRLTVV.

The chain couples TRBV30 to TRBJ2-5, with D possibly TRBD2 on 6 matching bases. Near its end, the DNA agrees better with TRBJ2-7, so the J call may be wrong. CDR3 size: 13 residues. From germline, CDR1 is GTSNPN and CDR2 SVGIG (reference sequence). As DNA, the CDR3 is TGTGCCTGGAGTCCGGGACTGGCATACGAGCAGTACTTC. It translates to CAWSPGLAYEQYF.

The chain carries TRBV7-2 and TRBJ1-4; possibly TRBD1 for D (5 bases). V gave up 5 bases and J gave up 8 bases, with 18 bases separating them. CDR3 length equals 15 residues. Per germline, CDR1 SGHTA and CDR2 FQGNSA. CDR3 nucleotides: TGTGCCAGCAGCCCCAGTGCGGGGCGTAGAGAAAAACTGTTTTTT. Translated: CASSPSAGRREKLFF.

For this clone: One junction end does not reproduce the germline sequence, and a read error may be involved. This sequence joins TRBV7-7 and TRBJ2-5; D may be TRBD2 (6 bases). The CDR3 consists of 13 residues. Germline V gene lookup returns CDR1 SSHAT and CDR2 FNYEAQ (reference sequence). CDR3 coding DNA: TGTGCTAGCAGCTGGGGACTTCAAGAGACCCAGTACTTC. Translating it yields CASSWGLQETQYF.

The chain recombines TRBV5-1 with TRBJ1-6, with D maybe TRBD1 (6 bases). CDR3 length: 14 residues. The germline CDR1 and CDR2 sequences are SGHRS and YFSETQ. V lost 1 base and J 10 bases, leaving 12 bases between the germline ends. Written as DNA, the CDR3 is TGCGCCAGCAGCTTGAGGGGGGGGCCCTCACCCCTCCACTTT. Protein sequence: CASSLRGGPSPLHF. Drawing the rest from reference TRBV5-1 and TRBJ1-6, the complete variable domain is KAGVTQTPRYLIKTRGQQVTLSCSPISGHRSVSWYQQTPGQGLQFLFEYFSETQRNKGNFPGRFSGRQFSNSRSEMNVSTLELGDSALYLCASSLRGGPSPLHFGNGTRLTVT.

By share, this clone counts as medium-sized. Other DNA sequences from this sample encode an identical CDR3 as well. This chain connects TRBV2 to TRBJ1-1; perhaps TRBD1 as D (5 bases). This CDR3 is 13 amino acids long. The ends were cut back, 7 bases at V and 2 bases at J, with 11 bases in the middle. Germline assignment: CDR1 SNHLY and CDR2 FYNNEI. The CDR3 is CASKLDSNTEAFF. As DNA, the CDR3 is TGTGCCAGCAAATTAGACAGCAACACTGAAGCTTTCTTT.

This clone was seen once. V is TRBV18 and J is TRBJ2-7; no clear D gene. V was cut by 3 bases and J by 5 bases, with 14 bases left in between. This CDR3 region has 14 residues. Germline V lookup: CDR1 KGHSH, CDR2 LQKENI. CDR3 region: CASSPPTARDEQYF. The CDR3 region has the DNA TGTGCCAGCTCACCTCCTACCGCTCGGGACGAGCAGTACTTC.

CDR3 sequence reads: CASSQSREDQPQHF. The CDR3 bases are TGTGCCAGCAGCCAGTCCAGGGAGGATCAGCCCCAGCATTTT. The chain couples TRBV4-2 to TRBJ1-5; D is perhaps TRBD1 (5 bases). This CDR3 comprises 14 residues. The V end lost 3 bases, the J end lost 5 bases, and 11 bases lay between the germline ends. CDR1 LGHNA and CDR2 YNFKEQ come from the germline V gene.

This chain connects TRBV5-6 to TRBJ1-2, with a weak D call TRBD1 (5 bases). This CDR3 is 14 amino acids long. V lost 0 bases and J lost 2, with 8 bases in between. Germline V CDR1 and CDR2: SGHDT, YYEEEE. CDR3 protein: CASSLVDTNYGYTF. CDR3 DNA sequence: TGTGCCAGCAGCTTGGTGGACACCAACTATGGCTACACCTTC.

This rearrangement joins TRBV5-1 to TRBJ2-1; 11 bases are a match to TRBD1. CDR3 length: 12 residues. The germline gives CDR1 SGHRS, CDR2 YFSETQ. V lost 7 bases and J lost 8; bases outside the gene matches: 2. The DNA of the CDR3 is TGCGCCAGCCGGACAGGGGGCGATGAGCAGTTCTTC. It encodes CASRTGGDEQFF. Combining the CDR3 with reference TRBV5-1 and TRBJ2-1 gives the whole variable domain KAGVTQTPRYLIKTRGQQVTLSCSPISGHRSVSWYQQTPGQGLQFLFEYFSETQRNKGNFPGRFSGRQFSNSRSEMNVSTLELGDSALYLCASRTGGDEQFFGPGTRLTVL.

The rearrangement uses TRBV7-2 and TRBJ2-7; no reliable D call. The V gene lost 5 bases and the J gene lost 4 bases, with 18 bases spanning the gap. Germline V gene lookup returns CDR1 SGHTA and CDR2 FQGNSA. The length of the CDR3 is 15 residues. This chain's CDR3 is CASSPRGERPYEQYF. CDR3 DNA: TGTGCCAGCAGCCCCAGAGGAGAAAGACCTTACGAGCAGTACTTC.

The rearrangement links TRBV28 to TRBJ1-1; TRBD1 aligns across 7 bases. V shed 6 bases and J 6 bases; nucleotides not matched to a gene: 10. This CDR3 contains 14 residues. The germline gives CDR1 MDHEN, CDR2 SYDVKM. In DNA, the CDR3 is TGTGCCAGCAGGCTCCAGGGGGAGGTCGCTGAAGCTTTCTTT. Its protein product is CASRLQGEVAEAFF.

V and J are TRBV19 and TRBJ2-7, with a possible D match to TRBD2 (6 bases). Trimming removed 3 bases at V and 3 bases at J, with 12 bases between. The CDR3 loop spans 14 amino acids. Germline CDR1 is LNHDA and CDR2 is SQIVND (reference sequence). The CDR3 is CASSIGTGVYEQYF. The CDR3 DNA sequence: TGTGCCAGTAGTATCGGGACGGGAGTCTACGAGCAGTACTTC.

V gene TRBV9 combines with J gene TRBJ1-6, with a tentative D call TRBD1 (6 bases). This CDR3 spans 17 amino acids. Per the germline V gene, CDR1 is SGDLS and CDR2 is YYNGEE. V lost 0 bases and J 5 bases, leaving 15 bases between the germline ends. CDR3 DNA sequence: TGTGCCAGCAGCGTAGATGGGCGGACAGCTGATAATTCACCCCTCCACTTT. Translating it yields CASSVDGRTADNSPLHF.

V usage is TRBV28 and J usage is TRBJ2-6; D is perhaps TRBD1 (5 bases). Germline V gives CDR1 MDHEN, CDR2 SYDVKM. The CDR3 has 16 residues. With 7 bases removed from V and 2 bases from J, the gap between germline ends came to 15 bases. The CDR3 protein is CASTPPGAAGANVLTF. The CDR3 DNA sequence: TGTGCCAGCACCCCCCCTGGGGCAGCTGGGGCCAACGTCCTGACTTTC.

The chain carries TRBV19 and TRBJ2-7; tentative D call: TRBD1 (5 bases). Germline values: CDR1 LNHDA, CDR2 SQIVND (reference sequence). With 3 bases removed from V and 2 bases from J, the gap between germline ends came to 11 bases. The CDR3 has 14 residues. Here the CDR3 DNA reads TGTGCCAGTAGTATGACGGCCAGGGCCTACGAGCAGTACTTC. Translating it yields CASSMTARAYEQYF.

The chain combines TRBV28 with TRBJ2-7; TRBD2 matches at 8 bases. The CDR3 has 16 amino acids. Germline assignment: CDR1 MDHEN and CDR2 SYDVKM. Trimming took 2 bases from V and 4 from J; bases not matched to a gene: 10. CDR3 in amino acids: CASSLMVAGSLYEQYF. The CDR3 nucleotides read TGTGCCAGCAGTTTAATGGTAGCGGGGAGCCTATACGAGCAGTACTTC.

Only one count was recorded for this clone. In DNA, the CDR3 is TGCGCCAGCAGTCGAACACGGCGACCGGAGACAGATACGCAGTATTTT. Its protein is CASSRTRRPETDTQYF. The chain has TRBV23-1 and TRBJ2-3, with no clear D. TRBV23-1 is reported as an ORF; its role is uncertain. The CDR3 extends over 16 amino acids. Trimming removed 4 bases from V and 3 bases from J, with 17 bases in between.

The chain recombines TRBV2 with TRBJ2-2; 7 bases line up with TRBD1. The CDR3 contains 15 residues. Unmatched junction bases numbered 12, after V lost 8 bases and J lost 6 bases. The germline CDR1 and CDR2 sequences are SNHLY and FYNNEI. The CDR3 DNA reads TGTGCCAGCCGAGGGGGACAGCCTGTTTCCGGGGAGCTGTTTTTT. The encoded protein is CASRGGQPVSGELFF. Drawing the rest from reference TRBV2 and TRBJ2-2, the complete variable domain is EPEVTQTPSHQVTQMGQEVILRCVPISNHLYFYWYRQILGQKVEFLVSFYNNEISEKSEIFDDQFSVERPDGSNFTLKIRSTKLEDSAMYFCASRGGQPVSGELFFGEGSRLTVL.

The rearrangement joins TRBV5-4 to TRBJ1-4; D uncertain. Germline loops: CDR1 SGHNT, CDR2 YYREEE (reference sequence). This CDR3 is 12 amino acids long. V lost 2 bases and J 8 bases, leaving 7 bases between the germline ends. CDR3 nucleotide sequence: TGTGCCAGCAGCTTCCAGTCCGAAAAACTGTTTTTT. It is translated as CASSFQSEKLFF.

This clone was counted a single time. The V and J genes are TRBV15 and TRBJ2-2, with D perhaps matching TRBD2 (6 bases). Trimming cost V 5 bases and J 1 base, with 14 bases left between them. Germline CDR1 LNHNV, CDR2 YYDKDF (reference sequence). The CDR3 runs to 16 residues. The CDR3 reads CATSREEAGNTGELFF. Here the CDR3 DNA reads TGTGCCACCAGCCGGGAAGAAGCGGGGAACACCGGGGAGCTGTTTTTT. Full variable domain (remainder filled in from reference TRBV15 and TRBJ2-2): DAMVIQNPRYQVTQFGKPVTLSCSQTLNHNVMYWYQQKSSQAPKLLFHYYDKDFNNEADTPDNFQSRRPNTSFCFLDIRSPGLGDTAMYLCATSREEAGNTGELFFGEGSRLTVL.

This clone was picked up one time. The V call is TRBV19, the J call TRBJ1-1; weak D call: TRBD1 (5 bases). Deletions cut 2 bases from V and 6 bases from J, with 19 bases between. This CDR3 contains 16 residues. Germline values: CDR1 LNHDA, CDR2 SQIVND (reference sequence). CDR3 region: CASSIRLAQGSAEAFF. DNA for the CDR3: TGTGCCAGTAGTATACGACTAGCCCAGGGTTCGGCTGAAGCTTTCTTT.

This chain links TRBV18 with TRBJ2-5; 8 positions agree with TRBD1. The CDR3 totals 15 residues. Germline lookup yields CDR1 KGHSH and CDR2 LQKENI. Germline trimming cut 2 bases from V and 4 bases from J; bases unmatched to any gene: 6. CDR3 DNA: TGTGCCAGCTCACCAAGGACAGGGCCCCTAGAGACCCAGTACTTC. Its translation: CASSPRTGPLETQYF.

This rearrangement joins TRBV19 to TRBJ2-1; the match to TRBD2 covers 7 bases. Germline CDR1 LNHDA, CDR2 SQIVND (reference sequence). The CDR3 runs to 14 residues. The trim removed 4 bases at V and 3 bases at J, leaving 3 bases unmatched. CDR3 loop: CASSKGGGYNEQFF. The CDR3 DNA sequence: TGTGCCAGTAGTAAGGGCGGGGGCTACAATGAGCAGTTCTTC.

This chain links TRBV9 with TRBJ1-6; 9 positions agree with TRBD1. V lost 3 bases and J lost 7; bases outside the gene matches: 2. This CDR3 contains 14 residues. Germline-derived CDR1 and CDR2 are SGDLS and YYNGEE. The CDR3 loop reads CASSEGTGNSPLHF. The CDR3 nucleotides read TGTGCCAGCAGCGAGGGGACAGGGAATTCACCCCTCCACTTT.

This clone is a singleton in its sample. The chain carries TRBV6-1 and TRBJ2-7; the match to TRBD1 covers 11 bases. The V segment lost 3 bases and the J segment 3 bases; nucleotides outside the gene matches: 7. This CDR3 has 16 amino acids. Germline V gives CDR1 MNHNS, CDR2 SASEGT. Here the CDR3 DNA reads TGTGCCAGCAGTGAGATGGGGACAGGGGGGATCTACGAGCAGTACTTC. Its protein is CASSEMGTGGIYEQYF.

V is TRBV5-1 and J is TRBJ1-5; a weak D match, TRBD1 (5 bases). The germline CDR1 and CDR2 sequences are SGHRS and YFSETQ. The CDR3 sequence is 13 residues long. Trimming left V 1 base short and J 5 bases short, with 7 bases between. The CDR3 reads CASSLLGDQPQHF. As DNA, the CDR3 is TGCGCCAGCAGCTTGCTAGGGGATCAGCCCCAGCATTTT.

This rearrangement joins TRBV13 to TRBJ1-1; D gene unclear. Trimming removed 7 bases from V and 2 bases from J, with 11 bases in between. CDR1 PRHDT and CDR2 FYEKMQ come from the germline V gene (reference sequence). The CDR3 is 13 amino acids. CDR3 in DNA: TGTGCCAGCACGGCGGAAGGTAACACTGAAGCTTTCTTT. Translation: CASTAEGNTEAFF.